The 26 T cell receptor beta chains below all came from one sample that was sequenced in a study of OX40 agonist ivuxolimab in advanced cancers. Profiled with immunoSEQ multiplex PCR; TCRdb holds only in-frame clones, not every one. The data show about 81,000 clones, around 89% seen once. The sample was CD4+ or CD8+ T cells sorted from blood, taken in a trial of the OX40 agonist ivuxolimab. The receptors originated from an adult with an advanced solid tumor such as melanoma, head and neck, liver or kidney cancer.

The chain is built from TRBV5-1 and TRBJ2-1; tentative D call: TRBD2 (7 bases). CDR3 size: 15 residues. Germline loops: CDR1 SGHRS, CDR2 YFSETQ. V was clipped by 4 bases and J by 5 bases, with 16 bases between them. Written as DNA, the CDR3 is TGCGCCAGCAGCGCCGTGGGGGGGCACAACAATGAGCAGTTCTTC. Encoded protein: CASSAVGGHNNEQFF.

The chain uses TRBV18 and TRBJ1-2, with D hard to call. CDR3 size: 15 residues. V was trimmed by 2 bases and J by 2 bases, leaving 12 bases between them. In germline, CDR1 is KGHSH, CDR2 LQKENI. The chain's CDR3 is CASSPRVRTNYGYTF. The CDR3 nucleotides read TGTGCCAGCTCACCAAGGGTACGGACGAACTATGGCTACACCTTC.

The chain uses TRBV9 and TRBJ1-5; D call uncertain. The CDR3 spans 14 residues. Trimming left V 4 bases short and J 0 bases short, with 8 bases between. Germline V gene data show CDR1 as SGDLS and CDR2 as YYNGEE. The CDR3 DNA sequence: TGTGCCAGCAGCCAAGATTATAGCAATCAGCCCCAGCATTTT. Translating it yields CASSQDYSNQPQHF. The entire variable domain, with the rest obtained from reference TRBV9 and TRBJ1-5, is as follows: DSGVTQTPKHLITATGQRVTLRCSPRSGDLSVYWYQQSLDQGLQFLIQYYNGEERAKGNILERFSAQQFPDLHSELNLSSLELGDSALYFCASSQDYSNQPQHFGDGTRLSIL.

This clone was counted a single time. J is TRBJ1-3 and V is TRBV5-8, with D possibly TRBD1 on 5 matching bases. The CDR3 is made up of 16 amino acids. CDR1 and CDR2 (germline): SGHTS, YDEGEE. V lost 0 bases and J lost 0, with 10 bases in between. CDR3 nucleotides: TGTGCCAGCAGCTTGGTGGGGCCTTTCTCTGGAAACACCATATATTTT. Translated: CASSLVGPFSGNTIYF.

A few counts support this clone. This chain uses TRBV19 with TRBJ1-1, with D possibly TRBD1 on 5 matching bases. The CDR3 runs 14 residues. Trimming took off 5 bases at V and 1 base at J, with 11 bases between the two ends. Germline-derived CDR1 and CDR2 are LNHDA and SQIVND (reference sequence). CDR3 sequence: CASSLSGTNTEAFF. CDR3 bases: TGTGCCAGTAGTCTTTCCGGGACGAACACTGAAGCTTTCTTT.

The chain recombines TRBV15 with TRBJ2-5; 7 positions match TRBD1. The J call may be wrong; the DNA end is better matched by TRBJ2-7. Germline CDR1 and CDR2: LNHNV and YYDKDF (reference sequence). The CDR3 has 15 residues. The CDR3 sequence: CATSRRTGKHYEQYF. DNA for the CDR3: TGTGCCACCAGCAGACGGACAGGTAAACACTACGAGCAGTACTTC.

The chain combines TRBV28 with TRBJ1-2, with D perhaps TRBD1 (5 bases). The CDR3 totals 19 residues. Germline CDR1 is MDHEN and CDR2 is SYDVKM. Trimming removed 8 bases at V and 7 bases at J, with 35 bases between. CDR3 bases: TGTGCCAGCTGCTCCCCCTCCGGGTTTGCAGGGTCTGTTTCTGGTGGCTACACCTTC. This encodes CASCSPSGFAGSVSGGYTF.

The chain links TRBV5-1 to TRBJ1-5; D remains unclear. This CDR3 is built from 15 residues. V lost 0 bases and J 1 base, leaving 8 bases between the germline ends. The germline V gene has CDR1 SGHRS and CDR2 YFSETQ. Here the CDR3 DNA reads TGCGCCAGCAGCTTGGGGACCGTGAGCAATCAGCCCCAGCATTTT. Its protein is CASSLGTVSNQPQHF.

This chain uses TRBV5-1 with TRBJ2-5; TRBD2 aligns across 7 bases. V lost 4 bases to trimming and J lost 0 bases; unmatched junction nucleotides: 6. Germline CDR1 and CDR2: SGHRS and YFSETQ. The CDR3 extends over 15 amino acids. As DNA, the CDR3 is TGCGCCAGCAGCGTGGGAGGGGTATACCAAGAGACCCAGTACTTC. This codes for CASSVGGVYQETQYF.

CDR3 amino acids: CASSFRREGNQPQHF. The CDR3 nucleotides are TGTGCCAGCAGCTTTCGAAGGGAGGGCAATCAGCCCCAGCATTTT. The J gene is TRBJ1-5, the V gene TRBV5-6, with D unclear. Germline assignment: CDR1 SGHDT and CDR2 YYEEEE. The germline V and J ends were trimmed by 2 bases and 2 bases, with 11 bases remaining between them. The CDR3 has 15 amino acids.

This chain links TRBV15 with TRBJ1-2, with D hard to call. Trimming cost V 0 bases and J 3 bases, with 14 bases left between them. The CDR3 has 16 amino acids. Germline-derived CDR1 and CDR2 are LNHNV and YYDKDF (reference sequence). The CDR3 DNA is TGTGCCACCAGCAGAGAAGGGCAGCGCTCAGACTATGGCTACACCTTC. It is translated as CATSREGQRSDYGYTF.

V gene TRBV5-4 combines with J gene TRBJ1-2, with D hard to call. V was pared by 4 bases and J by 5 bases, with 9 bases between. The CDR3 is made up of 12 amino acids. CDR1 and CDR2 (germline): SGHNT, YYREEE (reference sequence). DNA of the CDR3: TGTGCCAGCAGCCAAACAGCTTATGGCTACACCTTC. It codes for CASSQTAYGYTF.

This chain joins TRBV2 and TRBJ2-1, with 8 bases identical to TRBD1. The V gene's germline CDR1 is SNHLY and CDR2 FYNNEI. The length of the CDR3 is 15 residues. Germline trimming cut 6 bases from V and 4 bases from J; bases unmatched to any gene: 8. In DNA form, the CDR3 reads TGTGCCAGCAGAATAAGGGGACAGGTATACAATGAGCAGTTCTTC. It yields the protein CASRIRGQVYNEQFF.

J is TRBJ2-4 and V is TRBV6-5, with no clear D. V was cut by 9 bases and J by 0 bases, with 9 bases left in between. The CDR3 loop spans 13 amino acids. CDR1 and CDR2 from the germline V gene are MNHEY and SVGAGI. CDR3: CASSSLAKNIQYF. Written as DNA, the CDR3 is TGTGCCAGTTCCTCCCTAGCCAAAAACATTCAGTACTTC.

The rearrangement uses TRBV5-8 and TRBJ2-5, with 7 bases fitting TRBD1. Germline V CDR1 and CDR2: SGHTS, YDEGEE. The CDR3 consists of 15 residues. Trimming took 9 bases from V and 5 from J; bases not matched to a gene: 16. The CDR3 spells CAIWTLTGARETQYF. In DNA, the CDR3 is TGTGCCATCTGGACACTTACAGGGGCTCGGGAGACCCAGTACTTC.

The rearrangement joins TRBV10-3 to TRBJ1-4; possibly TRBD1 for D (5 bases). V was cut by 2 bases and J by 10 bases, with 17 bases left in between. CDR1 is ENHRY, CDR2 SYGVKD, per germline. This CDR3 is 15 amino acids long. CDR3 protein: CAISESQRTPGKLFF. The CDR3 bases are TGTGCCATCAGTGAGAGTCAACGGACACCCGGAAAACTGTTTTTT.

The chain joins TRBV2 to TRBJ1-4; TRBD1 matches at 7 bases. The CDR3 runs 16 residues. V shed 10 bases, J shed 7 bases, and the junction held 18 bases outside the gene matches. Per the germline V gene, CDR1 is SNHLY and CDR2 is FYNNEI. The CDR3 DNA reads TGTGCCACCGCGGGGGACAGCAGAGGGGGTGGTGAAAAACTGTTTTTT. Its translation is CATAGDSRGGGEKLFF.

The chain links TRBV2 to TRBJ1-2; unclear D gene. CDR1 SNHLY and CDR2 FYNNEI come from the germline V gene. CDR3 size: 13 residues. Deletions cut 6 bases from V and 8 bases from J, with 16 bases between. The CDR3 nucleotides read TGTGCCAGCAGCGGGGAGGGTACGGGCGGCTACACCTTC. Protein sequence: CASSGEGTGGYTF. Full variable domain (outside the CDR3, taken from reference TRBV2 and TRBJ1-2): EPEVTQTPSHQVTQMGQEVILRCVPISNHLYFYWYRQILGQKVEFLVSFYNNEISEKSEIFDDQFSVERPDGSNFTLKIRSTKLEDSAMYFCASSGEGTGGYTFGSGTRLTVV.

This rearrangement joins TRBV5-4 to TRBJ2-1; 12 nucleotides match TRBD1. The CDR3 spans 17 residues. Trimming removed 0 bases from V and 4 bases from J; junction bases left unmatched: 5. Germline V gene sequence: CDR1 SGHNT, CDR2 YYREEE (reference sequence). The CDR3 nucleotides read TGTGCCAGCAGCTTGGCCATGGGACAGGGGGCTTACAATGAGCAGTTCTTC. Its protein product is CASSLAMGQGAYNEQFF.

This clone was observed a single time. The chain links TRBV7-9 to TRBJ2-1, with 9 positions matching TRBD2. Germline V gene data show CDR1 as SEHNR and CDR2 as FQNEAQ (reference sequence). The CDR3 runs 17 residues. With 5 bases clipped from V and 3 bases from J, the junction kept 11 bases outside the gene matches. Written as DNA, the CDR3 is TGTGCCAGCAGCCCCCCCCGAGAGCGGGGGGACTACAATGAGCAGTTCTTC. Translation gives CASSPPRERGDYNEQFF.

Note on this clone: A read error is likely, as this CDR3 ends without the conserved phenylalanine or tryptophan. V is TRBV27 and J is TRBJ1-6; D is unresolved. In germline, CDR1 is MNHEY, CDR2 SMNVEV (reference sequence). This CDR3 spans 14 amino acids. Deletions cut 4 bases from V and 7 bases from J, with 11 bases between. The CDR3 loop reads CASSSVALNSPLHL. The CDR3 DNA reads as TGTGCCAGCAGTTCGGTGGCGTTAAATTCACCCCTCCACCTT.

The J gene is TRBJ1-1, the V gene TRBV6-5, with a weak D call TRBD1 (5 bases). V lost 8 bases and J 4 bases, leaving 14 bases between the germline ends. The CDR3 has 13 residues. The germline gives CDR1 MNHEY, CDR2 SVGAGI. CDR3 nucleotides: TGTGCCAGCCGGAGGACTGGGGGCACTGAAGCTTTCTTT. Encoded protein: CASRRTGGTEAFF.

The J gene is TRBJ2-4, the V gene TRBV6-5, with TRBD2 identical over 12 bases. Looked up from germline, CDR1 is MNHEY and CDR2 is SVGAGI. V was clipped by 7 bases and J by 13 bases; unmatched bases: 8. The CDR3 contains 13 residues. DNA for the CDR3: TGTGCCAGCACAACGGGACTAGCGGGCCCCCAGTACTTC. Amino acids: CASTTGLAGPQYF.

In DNA form, the CDR3 reads TGTGCCAGCAGCTCAAGACAGGGCCAGCCCCAGCATTTT. Encoded protein: CASSSRQGQPQHF. This chain connects TRBV5-8 to TRBJ1-5; 7 positions agree with TRBD1. This CDR3 region has 13 residues. V trimming: 3 bases; J trimming: 7 bases; junction bases outside the gene matches: 4. The germline gives CDR1 SGHTS, CDR2 YDEGEE.

The V gene is TRBV7-3, the J gene TRBJ2-1; D is possibly TRBD2 (5 bases). V was trimmed by 1 base and J by 0 bases, leaving 7 bases between them. Germline lookup yields CDR1 SGHTA and CDR2 FQGTGA. The CDR3 totals 15 residues. In DNA, the CDR3 is TGTGCCAGCAGCTTAAGAACTAGCTCCTACAATGAGCAGTTCTTC. The encoded protein is CASSLRTSSYNEQFF. Filled out from reference TRBV7-3 and TRBJ2-1, the complete variable domain reads GAGVSQTPSNKVTEKGKYVELRCDPISGHTALYWYRQSLGQGPEFLIYFQGTGAADDSGLPNDRFFAVRPEGSVSTLKIQRTERGDSAVYLCASSLRTSSYNEQFFGPGTRLTVL.

J is TRBJ1-2 and V is TRBV6-6; D gene ambiguous. CDR1 is MNHNY and CDR2 is SVGAGI in the germline V gene (reference sequence). Trimming removed 2 bases at V and 4 bases at J, with 8 bases between. This CDR3 spans 13 amino acids. The CDR3 nucleotides are TGTGCCAGCAGTTACGACCGGGGCTATGGCTACACCTTC. Encoded protein: CASSYDRGYGYTF.